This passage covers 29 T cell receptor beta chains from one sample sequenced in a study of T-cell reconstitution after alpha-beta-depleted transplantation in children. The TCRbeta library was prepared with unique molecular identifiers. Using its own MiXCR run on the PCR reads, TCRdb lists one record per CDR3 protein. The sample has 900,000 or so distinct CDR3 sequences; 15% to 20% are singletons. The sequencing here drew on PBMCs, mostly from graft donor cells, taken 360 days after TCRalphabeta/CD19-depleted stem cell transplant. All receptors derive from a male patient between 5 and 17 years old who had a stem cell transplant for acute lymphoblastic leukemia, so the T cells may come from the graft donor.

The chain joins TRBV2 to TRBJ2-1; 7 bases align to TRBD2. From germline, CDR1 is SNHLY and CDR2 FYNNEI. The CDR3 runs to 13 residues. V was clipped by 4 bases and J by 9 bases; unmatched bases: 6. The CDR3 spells CASSAGRASEQFF. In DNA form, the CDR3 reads TGTGCCAGCAGTGCGGGGAGGGCCAGTGAGCAGTTCTTC.

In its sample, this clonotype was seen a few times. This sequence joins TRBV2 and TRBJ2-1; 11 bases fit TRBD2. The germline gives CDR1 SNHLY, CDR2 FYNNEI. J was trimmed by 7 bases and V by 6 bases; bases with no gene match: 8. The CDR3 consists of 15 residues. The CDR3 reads CASRPTSGEENEQFF. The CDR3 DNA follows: TGTGCCAGCAGGCCGACTAGCGGGGAGGAAAATGAGCAGTTCTTC. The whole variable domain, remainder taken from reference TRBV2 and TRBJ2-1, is EPEVTQTPSHQVTQMGQEVILRCVPISNHLYFYWYRQILGQKVEFLVSFYNNEISEKSEIFDDQFSVERPDGSNFTLKIRSTKLEDSAMYFCASRPTSGEENEQFFGPGTRLTVL.

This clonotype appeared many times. The chain's CDR3 is CAITAGGNEQFF. The CDR3 nucleotides read TGTGCCATCACTGCGGGAGGGAATGAGCAGTTCTTC. The rearrangement links TRBV10-3 to TRBJ2-1, with TRBD2 identical over 9 bases. The CDR3 spans 12 residues. CDR1 is ENHRY and CDR2 is SYGVKD in the germline V gene. Unmatched junction bases numbered 2, after V lost 7 bases and J lost 7 bases.

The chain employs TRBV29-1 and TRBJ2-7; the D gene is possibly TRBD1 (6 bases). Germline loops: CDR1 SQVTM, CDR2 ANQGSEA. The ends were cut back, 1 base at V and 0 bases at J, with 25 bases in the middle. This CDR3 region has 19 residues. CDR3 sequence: CSVEGTAGEEQMFSYEQYF. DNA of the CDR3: TGCAGCGTTGAAGGCACGGCAGGGGAAGAGCAGATGTTCTCCTACGAGCAGTACTTC.

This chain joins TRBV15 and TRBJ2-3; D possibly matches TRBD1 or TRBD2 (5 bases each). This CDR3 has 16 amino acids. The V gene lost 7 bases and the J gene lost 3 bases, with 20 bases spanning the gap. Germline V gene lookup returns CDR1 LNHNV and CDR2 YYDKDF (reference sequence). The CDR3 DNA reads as TGTGCCACCACATGGGGGTCTAGAAAGTTGACAGATACGCAGTATTTT. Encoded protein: CATTWGSRKLTDTQYF. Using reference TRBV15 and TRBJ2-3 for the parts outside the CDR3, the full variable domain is DAMVIQNPRYQVTQFGKPVTLSCSQTLNHNVMYWYQQKSSQAPKLLFHYYDKDFNNEADTPDNFQSRRPNTSFCFLDIRSPGLGDTAMYLCATTWGSRKLTDTQYFGPGTRLTVL.

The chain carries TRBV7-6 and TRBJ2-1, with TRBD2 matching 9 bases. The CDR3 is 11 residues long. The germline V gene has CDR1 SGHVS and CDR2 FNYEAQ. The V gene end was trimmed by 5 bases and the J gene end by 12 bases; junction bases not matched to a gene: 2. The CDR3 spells CASSRGLAQFF. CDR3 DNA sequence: TGTGCCAGCAGCCGGGGACTAGCGCAGTTCTTC.

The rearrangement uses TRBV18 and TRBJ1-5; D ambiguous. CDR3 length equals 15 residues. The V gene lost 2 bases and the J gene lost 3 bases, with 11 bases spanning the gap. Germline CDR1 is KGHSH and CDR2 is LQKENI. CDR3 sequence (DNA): TGTGCCAGCTCACCAATTGCGGAGGACAATCAGCCCCAGCATTTT. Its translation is CASSPIAEDNQPQHF. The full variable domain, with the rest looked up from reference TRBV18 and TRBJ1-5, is NAGVMQNPRHLVRRRGQEARLRCSPMKGHSHVYWYRQLPEEGLKFMVYLQKENIIDESGMPKERFSAEFPKEGPSILRIQQVVRGDSAAYFCASSPIAEDNQPQHFGDGTRLSIL.

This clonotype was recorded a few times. DNA of the CDR3: TGTGCCATCAGTGAGTCGTTTCAGGGGACTGAAGCTTTCTTT. This translates into CAISESFQGTEAFF. V gene TRBV10-3 combines with J gene TRBJ1-1; possibly TRBD1 for D (6 bases). The germline V and J ends were trimmed by 0 bases and 5 bases, with 10 bases remaining between them. This CDR3 contains 14 residues. Germline V gives CDR1 ENHRY, CDR2 SYGVKD.

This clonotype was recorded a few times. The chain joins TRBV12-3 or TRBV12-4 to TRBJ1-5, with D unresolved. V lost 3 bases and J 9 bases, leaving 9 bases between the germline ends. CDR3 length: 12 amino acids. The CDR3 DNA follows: TGTGCCAGCAGTTTCAGTCAGACGCCCCAGCATTTT. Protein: CASSFSQTPQHF.

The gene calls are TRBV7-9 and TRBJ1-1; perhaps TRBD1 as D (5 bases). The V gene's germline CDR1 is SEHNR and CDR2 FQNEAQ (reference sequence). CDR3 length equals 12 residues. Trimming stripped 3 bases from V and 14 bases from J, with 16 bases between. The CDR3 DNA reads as TGTGCCAGCAGCTTCGGGGGGTATATAAGCTTCTTT. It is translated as CASSFGGYISFF. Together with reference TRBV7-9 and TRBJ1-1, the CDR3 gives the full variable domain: DTGVSQNPRHKITKRGQNVTFRCDPISEHNRLYWYRQTLGQGPEFLTYFQNEAQLEKSRLLSDRFSAERPKGSFSTLEIQRTEQGDSAMYLCASSFGGYISFFGQGTRLTVV.

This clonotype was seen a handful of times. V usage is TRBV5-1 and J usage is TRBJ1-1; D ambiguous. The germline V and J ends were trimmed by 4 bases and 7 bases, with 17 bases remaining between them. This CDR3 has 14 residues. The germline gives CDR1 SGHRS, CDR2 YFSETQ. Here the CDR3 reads CASSLTSGTDEAFF. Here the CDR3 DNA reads TGCGCCAGCAGCCTGACTTCAGGAACGGATGAAGCTTTCTTT.

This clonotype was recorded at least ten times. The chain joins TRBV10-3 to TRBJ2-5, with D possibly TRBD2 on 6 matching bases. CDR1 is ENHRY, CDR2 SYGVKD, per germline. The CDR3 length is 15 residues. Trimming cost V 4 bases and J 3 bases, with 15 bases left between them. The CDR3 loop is CAISGVGTGEETQYF. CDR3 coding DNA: TGTGCCATCAGTGGGGTGGGGACGGGGGAAGAGACCCAGTACTTC.

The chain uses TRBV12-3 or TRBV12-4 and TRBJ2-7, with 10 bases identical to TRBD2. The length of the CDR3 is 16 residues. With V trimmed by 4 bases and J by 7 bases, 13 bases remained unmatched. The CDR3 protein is CASSSERLAGAQEQYF. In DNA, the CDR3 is TGTGCCAGCAGTTCCGAGCGGCTAGCGGGAGCTCAGGAGCAGTACTTC.

The CDR3 here is CASRPRLAPQETQYF. The CDR3 coding sequence is TGTGCCAGCAGACCGCGACTAGCGCCACAAGAGACCCAGTACTTC. The genes are TRBV7-8 and TRBJ2-5; 8 bases agree with TRBD2. The CDR3 sequence is 15 residues long. Germline V gene lookup returns CDR1 SGHVS and CDR2 FQNEAQ. With 6 bases clipped from V and 2 bases from J, the junction kept 8 bases outside the gene matches.

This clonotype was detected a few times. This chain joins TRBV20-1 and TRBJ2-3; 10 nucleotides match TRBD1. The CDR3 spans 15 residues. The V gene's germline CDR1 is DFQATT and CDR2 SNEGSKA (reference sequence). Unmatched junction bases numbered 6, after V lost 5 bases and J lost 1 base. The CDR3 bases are TGCAGTGCTCCCGACAGGGGGCGCGGCACAGATACGCAGTATTTT. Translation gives CSAPDRGRGTDTQYF.

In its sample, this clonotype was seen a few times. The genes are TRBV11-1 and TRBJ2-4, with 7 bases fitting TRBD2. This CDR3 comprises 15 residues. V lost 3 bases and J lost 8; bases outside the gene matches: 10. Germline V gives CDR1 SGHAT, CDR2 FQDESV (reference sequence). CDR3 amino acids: CASSFHGTGGDIQYF. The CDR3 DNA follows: TGTGCCAGCAGCTTTCATGGGACGGGAGGAGACATTCAGTACTTC.

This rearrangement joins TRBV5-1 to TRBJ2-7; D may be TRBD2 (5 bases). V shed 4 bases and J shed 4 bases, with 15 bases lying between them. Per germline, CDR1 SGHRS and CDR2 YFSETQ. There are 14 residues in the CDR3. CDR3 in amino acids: CASSRYTSSYEQYF. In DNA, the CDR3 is TGCGCCAGCAGCCGATATACTAGTTCTTACGAGCAGTACTTC. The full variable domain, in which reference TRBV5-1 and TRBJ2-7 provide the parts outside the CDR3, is KAGVTQTPRYLIKTRGQQVTLSCSPISGHRSVSWYQQTPGQGLQFLFEYFSETQRNKGNFPGRFSGRQFSNSRSEMNVSTLELGDSALYLCASSRYTSSYEQYFGPGTRLTVT.

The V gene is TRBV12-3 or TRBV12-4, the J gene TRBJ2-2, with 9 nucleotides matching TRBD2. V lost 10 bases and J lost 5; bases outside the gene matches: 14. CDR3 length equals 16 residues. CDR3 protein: CANQRNSGRETGELFF. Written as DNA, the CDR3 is TGTGCCAACCAACGGAATAGCGGGAGAGAAACCGGGGAGCTGTTTTTT.

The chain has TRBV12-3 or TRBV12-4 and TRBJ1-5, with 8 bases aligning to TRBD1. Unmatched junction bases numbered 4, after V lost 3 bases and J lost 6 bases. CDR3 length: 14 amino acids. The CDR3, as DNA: TGTGCCAGCAGTTTTCAGGGGGCAGTTCAGCCCCAGCATTTT. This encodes CASSFQGAVQPQHF.

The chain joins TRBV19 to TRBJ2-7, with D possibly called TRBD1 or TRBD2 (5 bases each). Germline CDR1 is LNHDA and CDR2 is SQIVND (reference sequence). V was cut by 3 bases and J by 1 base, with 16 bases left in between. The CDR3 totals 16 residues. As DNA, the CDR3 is TGTGCCAGTAGTATCCGGGACGCTCCGGTTTCCTACGAGCAGTACTTC. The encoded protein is CASSIRDAPVSYEQYF.

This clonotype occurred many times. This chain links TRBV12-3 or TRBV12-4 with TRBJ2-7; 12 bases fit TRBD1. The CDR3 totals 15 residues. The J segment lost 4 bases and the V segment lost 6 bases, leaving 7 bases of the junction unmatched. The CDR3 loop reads CASRTRDRGQYEQYF. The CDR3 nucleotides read TGTGCCAGCAGGACACGGGACAGGGGGCAATACGAGCAGTACTTC.

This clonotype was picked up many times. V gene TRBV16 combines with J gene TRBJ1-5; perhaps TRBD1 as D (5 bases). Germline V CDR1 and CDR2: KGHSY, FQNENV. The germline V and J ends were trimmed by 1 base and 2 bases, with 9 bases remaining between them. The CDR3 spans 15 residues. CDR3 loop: CASSQWGVRNQPQHF. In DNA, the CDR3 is TGTGCCAGCAGCCAATGGGGGGTGCGCAATCAGCCCCAGCATTTT. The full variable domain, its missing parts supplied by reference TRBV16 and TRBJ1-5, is GEEVAQTPKHLVRGEGQKAKLYCAPIKGHSYVFWYQQVLKNEFKFLISFQNENVFDETGMPKERFSAKCLPNSPCSLEIQATKLEDSAVYFCASSQWGVRNQPQHFGDGTRLSIL.

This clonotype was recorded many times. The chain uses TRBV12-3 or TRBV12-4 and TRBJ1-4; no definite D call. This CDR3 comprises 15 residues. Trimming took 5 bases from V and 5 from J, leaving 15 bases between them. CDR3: CASSQRRAFNEKLFF. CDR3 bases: TGTGCCAGCAGTCAACGCCGGGCCTTCAATGAAAAACTGTTTTTT.

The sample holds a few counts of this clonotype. Here the CDR3 reads CASGPGGRARAQYF. CDR3 DNA sequence: TGTGCCAGCGGCCCTGGCGGGAGGGCCAGGGCCCAGTACTTC. The chain couples TRBV6-1 to TRBJ2-5; 9 nucleotides align to TRBD2. This CDR3 is built from 14 residues. The germline CDR1 and CDR2 sequences are MNHNS and SASEGT. J was trimmed by 9 bases and V by 8 bases; bases with no gene match: 13.

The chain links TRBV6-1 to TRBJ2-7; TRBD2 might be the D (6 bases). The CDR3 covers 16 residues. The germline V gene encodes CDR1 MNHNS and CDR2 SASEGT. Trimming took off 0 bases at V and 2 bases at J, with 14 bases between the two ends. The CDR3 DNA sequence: TGTGCCAGCAGTGAAGCTTGGGAGGTGTCGACCTACGAGCAGTACTTC. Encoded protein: CASSEAWEVSTYEQYF.

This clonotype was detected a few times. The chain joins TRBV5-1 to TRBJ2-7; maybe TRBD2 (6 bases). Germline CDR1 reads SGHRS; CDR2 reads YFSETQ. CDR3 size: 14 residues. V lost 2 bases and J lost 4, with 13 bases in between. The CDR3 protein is CASSFAGPIYEQYF. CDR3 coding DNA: TGCGCCAGCAGCTTTGCGGGGCCAATTTACGAGCAGTACTTC.

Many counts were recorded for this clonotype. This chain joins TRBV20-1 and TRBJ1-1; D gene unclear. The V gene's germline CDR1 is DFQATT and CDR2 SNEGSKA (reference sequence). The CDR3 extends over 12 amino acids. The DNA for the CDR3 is TGCAGCGCTCCACCGCCGGCGCCGGGGGCTTTCTTT. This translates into CSAPPPAPGAFF.

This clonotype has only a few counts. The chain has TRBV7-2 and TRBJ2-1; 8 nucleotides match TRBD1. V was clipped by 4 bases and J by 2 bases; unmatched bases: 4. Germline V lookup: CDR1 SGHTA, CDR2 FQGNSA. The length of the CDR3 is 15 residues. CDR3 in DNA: TGTGCCAGCAGCTCAACAGGGGGGCCCTACAATGAGCAGTTCTTC. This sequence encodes CASSSTGGPYNEQFF.

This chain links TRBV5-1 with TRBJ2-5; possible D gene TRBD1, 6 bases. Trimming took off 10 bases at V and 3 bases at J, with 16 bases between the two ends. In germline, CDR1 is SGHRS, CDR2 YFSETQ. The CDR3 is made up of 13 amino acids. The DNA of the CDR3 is TGCGCCGGCCGGCGTGGGGGCGAAGAGACCCAGTACTTC. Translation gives CAGRRGGEETQYF. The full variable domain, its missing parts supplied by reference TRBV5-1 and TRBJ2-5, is KAGVTQTPRYLIKTRGQQVTLSCSPISGHRSVSWYQQTPGQGLQFLFEYFSETQRNKGNFPGRFSGRQFSNSRSEMNVSTLELGDSALYLCAGRRGGEETQYFGPGTRLLVL.